The rows below give T cell receptor beta chains drawn from one sample of a study of graft-versus-host responses after intestinal transplantation. The method was immunoSEQ multiplex PCR; TCRdb's version includes in-frame clones alone and lacks a portion of them. The sample contains approximately 14,000 clones, around 96% of which appear only once. Source: PBMCs, taken 9 days after transplant. These receptors were collected from a human patient who received an intestinal transplant, so some T cells may come from the graft donor. CDR3s include the opening cysteine and the closing phenylalanine or tryptophan. D genes are given only for firm matches. Clone size is given for some rows only: seen once, a few or many times, or a class if the clone is expanded.

J: TRBJ2-5; size: NA; D: TRBD2; V: TRBV11-2; DNA: TGTGCCAGCAGCTTAGCTCTGAATCCCGCGGGAGTAGGAGAGACCCAGTACTTC; CDR3: CASSLALNPAGVGETQYF
J: TRBJ2-1; size: NA; D: TRBD2; V: TRBV5-6; DNA: TGTGCCAGCAGCTTGGAACTAGCGGGAGGGCCTTCTGATGAGCAGTTCTTC; CDR3: CASSLELAGGPSDEQFF
J: TRBJ2-1; size: once; D: TRBD1; V: TRBV4-1; DNA: TGCGCCAGCAGCCAAGATAAGGGGGCAGGGGGTGAGTTAGGGAATGAGCAGTTCTTC; CDR3: CASSQDKGAGGELGNEQFF
J: TRBJ1-1; size: once; D: NA; V: TRBV27; DNA: TGTGCCAGCAGTTTCAAGGGCACTGAAGCTTTCTTT; CDR3: CASSFKGTEAFF
J: TRBJ2-1; size: NA; D: TRBD2; V: TRBV7-3; DNA: TGTGCCAGCAGCAAAACCCCGACTAGCGGGTACAATGAGCAGTTCTTC; CDR3: CASSKTPTSGYNEQFF
J: TRBJ2-7; size: NA; D: TRBD2; V: TRBV9; DNA: TGTGCCAGCAGCGTAGCCCCTACTAGCGGGAGGGCGTGGGAGCAGTACTTC; CDR3: CASSVAPTSGRAWEQYF
J: TRBJ2-3; size: NA; D: NA; V: TRBV19; DNA: TGTGCCAGTAGTATAGTCGGACTTCATGGGGATACGCAGTATTTT; CDR3: CASSIVGLHGDTQYF
J: TRBJ2-3; size: NA; D: NA; V: TRBV27; DNA: TGTGCCAGCAGTCCTATTAGGGAATCCACAGATACGCAGTATTTT; CDR3: CASSPIRESTDTQYF
J: TRBJ2-1; size: NA; D: TRBD2; V: TRBV29-1; DNA: TGCAGCGTTCGGGGACTAGCGGGAGTCTATGAGCAGTTCTTC; CDR3: CSVRGLAGVYEQFF
J: TRBJ2-7; size: NA; D: NA; V: TRBV6-5; DNA: TGTGCCAGCAGCTTGTACTACGAGCAGTACTTC; CDR3: CASSLYYEQYF
J: TRBJ2-5; size: NA; D: TRBD1; V: TRBV5-1; DNA: TGCGCCAGCAGCTTGGAGGGCAGGGGGACGGAGACCCAGTACTTC; CDR3: CASSLEGRGTETQYF
J: TRBJ2-5; size: NA; D: NA; V: TRBV7-9; DNA: TGTGCCAGCAGCCAGAAAGTGTTGGGGACCCAGTACTTC; CDR3: CASSQKVLGTQYF
J: TRBJ2-2; size: NA; D: TRBD1; V: TRBV5-6; DNA: TGTGCCAGCAGCCGGACAGGAAACACCGGGGAGCTGTTTTTT; CDR3: CASSRTGNTGELFF
J: TRBJ1-3; size: NA; D: NA; V: TRBV30; DNA: TGTGCCTGGAGTTTAGGGGCTGGAAACACCATATATTTT; CDR3: CAWSLGAGNTIYF
J: TRBJ2-5; size: NA; D: TRBD1; V: TRBV6-6; DNA: TGTGCCAGCAGTTACTCCGGACAGGGGGGTCAAGAGACCCAGTACTTC; CDR3: CASSYSGQGGQETQYF
J: TRBJ2-3; size: NA; D: TRBD2; V: TRBV30; DNA: TGTGCCTGGAGTGGATTCAGCGGGATTCGGACAGATACGCAGTATTTT; CDR3: CAWSGFSGIRTDTQYF
J: TRBJ2-1; size: NA; D: NA; V: TRBV7-9; DNA: TGTGCCAGCAGTTCTACCCGACTAACCCCCAATGAGCAGTTCTTC; CDR3: CASSSTRLTPNEQFF
J: TRBJ1-1; size: NA; D: NA; V: TRBV14; DNA: TGTGCCAGCAGAGGCCCGACGTCGGCTGAAGCTTTCTTT; CDR3: CASRGPTSAEAFF
J: TRBJ2-7; size: NA; D: TRBD1; V: TRBV6-5; DNA: TGTGCCAGTACAGGGGGGAGCTCCTACGAGCAGTACTTC; CDR3: CASTGGSSYEQYF
J: TRBJ1-2; size: once; D: NA; V: TRBV15; DNA: TGTGCCACCAGCAGAGATAGGGCAACCTATGGCTACACCTTC; CDR3: CATSRDRATYGYTF
J: TRBJ2-3; size: NA; D: NA; V: TRBV9; DNA: TGTGCCAGCAGCGTAGCTTTTTCCACAGATACGCAGTATTTT; CDR3: CASSVAFSTDTQYF
J: TRBJ2-7; size: NA; D: NA; V: TRBV20-1; DNA: TGCAGCGCTCTTTCAGAGGGCGAGCAGTACTTC; CDR3: CSALSEGEQYF
J: TRBJ1-3; size: NA; D: TRBD1; V: TRBV9; DNA: TGTGCCAGCAGCTACGGGACAGCGCGGTCGGGAAACACCATATATTTT; CDR3: CASSYGTARSGNTIYF
J: TRBJ1-2; size: NA; D: NA; V: TRBV5-1; DNA: TGCGCCAGCAGCCACGTAATGGGCGCCGGGGGCTACACCTTC; CDR3: CASSHVMGAGGYTF
J: TRBJ1-1; size: NA; D: NA; V: TRBV9; DNA: TGTGCCAGCAGCGTAGAAGGGAACACTGAAGCTTTCTTT; CDR3: CASSVEGNTEAFF
J: TRBJ1-3; size: NA; D: NA; V: TRBV5-6; DNA: TGTGCCAGCAGCTTGGTAGGCGGAAACACCATATATTTT; CDR3: CASSLVGGNTIYF
J: TRBJ2-7; size: NA; D: TRBD2; V: TRBV28; DNA: TGTGCCAGCAGTTTGGTGGGACTAGCGGGAGGAAGCTCCTACGAGCAGTACTTC; CDR3: CASSLVGLAGGSSYEQYF
J: TRBJ1-2; size: NA; D: TRBD1; V: TRBV4-1; DNA: TGCGCCAGCAGCCAGGGACAGGGGAGTCATGGCTACACCTTC; CDR3: CASSQGQGSHGYTF
J: TRBJ1-1; size: NA; D: NA; V: TRBV19; DNA: TGTGCCAGTAGTATTGGTCTAAACAGTGAAGCTTTCTTT; CDR3: CASSIGLNSEAFF
J: TRBJ1-1; size: NA; D: NA; V: TRBV27; DNA: TGTGCCAGCAGTTTCGGCAGGGGTGAAGCTTTCTTT; CDR3: CASSFGRGEAFF
J: TRBJ1-2; size: NA; D: TRBD1; V: TRBV16; DNA: TGTGCCAGCAGCCTTTCCGGGACAGGGGCTAACTATGGCTACACCTTC; CDR3: CASSLSGTGANYGYTF
J: TRBJ2-7; size: NA; D: NA; V: TRBV4-1; DNA: TGCGCCAGCAGCCTGCGGGACGGTAGCTCCTACGAGCAGTACTTC; CDR3: CASSLRDGSSYEQYF
J: TRBJ2-7; size: NA; D: TRBD2; V: TRBV13; DNA: TGTGCCAGCAGCTTAGCAGGACTAGCGGGAGAAGGAGAGCAGTACTTC; CDR3: CASSLAGLAGEGEQYF
J: TRBJ2-1; size: NA; D: TRBD1; V: TRBV19; DNA: TGTGCCAGTATCCAGGGGGACAATGAGCAGTTCTTC; CDR3: CASIQGDNEQFF
J: TRBJ2-7; size: NA; D: TRBD2; V: TRBV19; DNA: TGTGCCAGTAGTATCGCGACTAGCGGGGGATACGAGCAGTACTTC; CDR3: CASSIATSGGYEQYF
J: TRBJ2-1; size: NA; D: TRBD1; V: TRBV7-9; DNA: TGTGCCAGCAGCCCGCGGACAGGCTACAATGAGCAGTTCTTC; CDR3: CASSPRTGYNEQFF
J: TRBJ2-1; size: NA; D: TRBD2; V: TRBV5-4; DNA: TGTGCCAGCAGCTTGGTTGGACTAGTCAATGAGCAGTTCTTC; CDR3: CASSLVGLVNEQFF
J: TRBJ2-7; size: NA; D: TRBD2; V: TRBV5-6; DNA: TGTGCCAGCACCCCCGGGGAGGGAACCTACGAGCAGTACTTC; CDR3: CASTPGEGTYEQYF
J: TRBJ2-1; size: NA; D: TRBD2; V: TRBV5-1; DNA: TGCGCCAGCAGCTGGGGACTAGCGGGGGCATACAATGAGCAGTTCTTC; CDR3: CASSWGLAGAYNEQFF
J: TRBJ2-7; size: NA; D: NA; V: TRBV25-1; DNA: TGTGCCAGCAGTGAATATAATGGGCCCTACGAGCAGTACTTC; CDR3: CASSEYNGPYEQYF
J: TRBJ2-1; size: NA; D: NA; V: TRBV27; DNA: TGTGCCAGCAATAAGGCCGATAGCTCCTACAATGAGCAGTTCTTC; CDR3: CASNKADSSYNEQFF
J: TRBJ2-6; size: NA; D: NA; V: TRBV27; DNA: TGTGCCAGCAGTCCCCAGGGCCTCACCGGGGCCAACGTCCTGACTTTC; CDR3: CASSPQGLTGANVLTF
J: TRBJ2-3; size: once; D: TRBD1; V: TRBV9; DNA: TGTGCCAGCAGCGGATCCGGGACAGGGGGCACAGATACGCAGTATTTT; CDR3: CASSGSGTGGTDTQYF
J: TRBJ2-3; size: NA; D: NA; V: TRBV5-8; DNA: TGTGCCAGCAGCGCCTTAGACTTTTCGCTTAGCACAGATACGCAGTATTTT; CDR3: CASSALDFSLSTDTQYF
J: TRBJ2-5; size: NA; D: TRBD2; V: TRBV7-9; DNA: TGTGCCAGCAGCTTCCGGGGTGCGGGGAGGGCCCGGGAGACCCAGTACTTC; CDR3: CASSFRGAGRARETQYF
J: TRBJ2-7; size: NA; D: TRBD1; V: TRBV10-3; DNA: TGTGCCATCAGCAGGGACAGGGCCTACGAGCAGTACTTC; CDR3: CAISRDRAYEQYF
J: TRBJ1-1; size: NA; D: NA; V: TRBV29-1; DNA: TGCAGCGTGTCGGGCTTGGAGGGGCGGGCGGACACTGAAGCTTTCTTT; CDR3: CSVSGLEGRADTEAFF
J: TRBJ2-7; size: NA; D: NA; V: TRBV4-1; DNA: TGCGCCAGCAGCCAAGTTCATTCAGATCACTACGAGCAGTACTTC; CDR3: CASSQVHSDHYEQYF
J: TRBJ2-1; size: few; D: TRBD2; V: TRBV19; DNA: TGTGCCAGTAGTTTCACTAGCGTGTACAATGAGCAGTTCTTC; CDR3: CASSFTSVYNEQFF
J: TRBJ2-5; size: NA; D: TRBD2; V: TRBV5-4; DNA: TGTGCCAGCAGCCCAGTACGGGGGGGCGAGACCCAGTACTTC; CDR3: CASSPVRGGETQYF
J: TRBJ2-1; size: NA; D: TRBD2; V: TRBV19; DNA: TGTGCCAGTACGCCGAGCGGGGGCAATGAGCAGTTCTTC; CDR3: CASTPSGGNEQFF
J: TRBJ2-7; size: NA; D: NA; V: TRBV27; DNA: TGTGCCAGCAGTCTTGGACGTAGGCGGGGAGAGCAGTACTTC; CDR3: CASSLGRRRGEQYF
J: TRBJ1-5; size: NA; D: NA; V: TRBV6-6; DNA: TGTGCCAGCAGCCCCAACGGCAATCAGCCCCAGCATTTT; CDR3: CASSPNGNQPQHF